This passage covers 30 T cell receptor beta chains from one sample sequenced in a study of post-analysis software for immune sequencing data. Study-level results: Among roughly five TRBV segments more frequent in patients than controls were TRBV5-6, TRBV5-1 and TRBV20-1.

Each TCR beta cDNA library carried unique molecular identifiers. TCRdb reprocessed the PCR reads via MiXCR and lists one record per CDR3 protein. Of about 540,000 distinct CDR3 sequences detected, about a third appear once; the ten largest clones hold approximately 6%. These receptors are not linked to any known antigen. Sequencing was done on a sample of blood. The receptors were sampled from a girl younger than 18 with multiple sclerosis.

V and J are TRBV7-2 and TRBJ1-5; a possible D gene is TRBD1 (5 bases). Trimming shortened V by 1 base and J by 2 bases, and 18 bases separated the two germline ends. CDR1 and CDR2 (germline): SGHTA, FQGNSA. CDR3 size: 18 residues. In DNA form, the CDR3 reads TGTGCCAGCAGCTTAGGGTTTGGGGGAAGTATAGGCAATCAGCCCCAGCATTTT. This gives the protein CASSLGFGGSIGNQPQHF.

The chain uses TRBV5-1 and TRBJ1-1; 8 nucleotides agree with TRBD1. The CDR3 length is 14 residues. Losses at the gene ends were 4 bases for V and 1 base for J; bases not matched to a gene: 3. Per germline, CDR1 SGHRS and CDR2 YFSETQ. The DNA of the CDR3 is TGCGCCAGCAGCGGGACAGGAGCGAACACTGAAGCTTTCTTT. Translation: CASSGTGANTEAFF.

This chain links TRBV20-1 with TRBJ1-2; 9 bases are shared with TRBD1. The trim removed 3 bases at V and 4 bases at J, leaving 6 bases unmatched. Germline V lookup: CDR1 DFQATT, CDR2 SNEGSKA (reference sequence). The CDR3 is 14 amino acids. The CDR3 nucleotides read TGCAGTGCTAGTCCGACAGGGGGGGGCTATGGCTACACCTTC. This sequence encodes CSASPTGGGYGYTF.

V is TRBV29-1 and J is TRBJ2-6; D is unclear. Germline values: CDR1 SQVTM, CDR2 ANQGSEA. The CDR3 is 16 amino acids. V was clipped by 1 base and J by 0 bases, with 10 bases between them. The CDR3 region has the DNA TGCAGCGTTGAAGGAAAGGTTCCCTCTGGGGCCAACGTCCTGACTTTC. This encodes CSVEGKVPSGANVLTF.

The chain combines TRBV5-1 with TRBJ2-3; 16 nucleotides agree with TRBD2. Germline V CDR1 and CDR2: SGHRS, YFSETQ. Trimming removed 2 bases from V and 6 bases from J; junction bases left unmatched: 6. This CDR3 contains 17 residues. The CDR3 nucleotides are TGCGCCAGCAGCTTCCCCGGGACTAGCGGGGGGGCTGATACGCAGTATTTT. This translates into CASSFPGTSGGADTQYF. The entire variable domain, with the rest obtained from reference TRBV5-1 and TRBJ2-3, is as follows: KAGVTQTPRYLIKTRGQQVTLSCSPISGHRSVSWYQQTPGQGLQFLFEYFSETQRNKGNFPGRFSGRQFSNSRSEMNVSTLELGDSALYLCASSFPGTSGGADTQYFGPGTRLTVL.

The chain recombines TRBV12-3 or TRBV12-4 with TRBJ2-5; tentative D call: TRBD1 (5 bases). The J call is doubtful: the DNA matches TRBJ2-7 better. This CDR3 has 13 amino acids. In DNA form, the CDR3 reads TGTGCCAGCAGTACACAGGTTAACGACGAGCAGTACTTC. As protein: CASSTQVNDEQYF.

V usage is TRBV2 and J usage is TRBJ1-6, with a possible D match to TRBD1 (6 bases). Trimming took 6 bases from V and 9 from J, leaving 15 bases between them. CDR3 length: 14 residues. CDR1 is SNHLY and CDR2 is FYNNEI in the germline V gene. The CDR3 reads CASRWGTNSSPLHF. CDR3 bases: TGTGCCAGCAGATGGGGGACAAATTCTTCACCCCTCCACTTT.

This clonotype was seen a handful of times. This sequence joins TRBV28 and TRBJ2-1; maybe TRBD1 (7 bases). The germline gives CDR1 MDHEN, CDR2 SYDVKM. The CDR3 is 12 residues long. The ends were cut back, 8 bases at V and 4 bases at J, with 9 bases in the middle. The CDR3 is CASAGGYNEQFF. CDR3 sequence (DNA): TGTGCCAGCGCAGGGGGGTACAATGAGCAGTTCTTC.

The chain couples TRBV9 to TRBJ2-7; the match to TRBD1 covers 9 bases. The J segment lost 5 bases and the V segment lost 0 bases, leaving 9 bases of the junction unmatched. The germline CDR1 and CDR2 sequences are SGDLS and YYNGEE. The CDR3 sequence is 16 residues long. CDR3 protein: CASSVGIWDRDHEQYF. DNA of the CDR3: TGTGCCAGCAGCGTAGGTATATGGGACAGGGACCACGAGCAGTACTTC.

The sample holds many counts of this clonotype. This chain uses TRBV10-1 with TRBJ1-5; D ambiguous. Germline V gene data show CDR1 as WNHNN and CDR2 as SYGVQD (reference sequence). This CDR3 is built from 13 residues. V lost 0 bases and J lost 2, with 2 bases in between. CDR3 residues: CASSESGNQPQHF. The CDR3 bases are TGCGCCAGCAGTGAGTCGGGCAATCAGCCCCAGCATTTT.

The rearrangement uses TRBV20-1 and TRBJ2-5; D might be TRBD1 (6 bases). The germline V and J ends were trimmed by 5 bases and 1 base, with 20 bases remaining between them. The CDR3 length is 16 residues. Germline V gene lookup returns CDR1 DFQATT and CDR2 SNEGSKA (reference sequence). The CDR3 loop is CSASSRTEMIQETQYF. Here the CDR3 DNA reads TGCAGTGCTTCCTCTCGGACAGAGATGATCCAAGAGACCCAGTACTTC.

V usage is TRBV6-2 or TRBV6-3 and J usage is TRBJ2-7, with 8 bases aligning to TRBD2. The junction had 7 bases not matched to a gene; V was cut back by 5 bases and J by 4 bases. The CDR3 covers 14 residues. CDR1 is MNHEY and CDR2 is SVGEGT in the germline V gene. CDR3 loop: CASSKKRGSYEQYF. In DNA, the CDR3 is TGTGCCAGCAGTAAAAAGCGGGGGAGTTACGAGCAGTACTTC.

This clonotype was counted a few times. The chain is built from TRBV10-2 and TRBJ2-3; D might be TRBD1 (6 bases). The CDR3 is 15 residues long. In germline, CDR1 is WSHSY, CDR2 SAAADI. V dropped 6 bases and J dropped 3 bases, with 16 bases sitting between them. CDR3 sequence: CASRDRQTWTDTQYF. Here the CDR3 DNA reads TGCGCCAGCAGGGACAGACAAACGTGGACAGATACGCAGTATTTT.

This chain connects TRBV20-1 to TRBJ2-5, with TRBD2 identical over 7 bases. The CDR3 length is 15 residues. The V and J ends lost 0 bases and 3 bases, in that order; junction bases with no gene match: 7. From germline, CDR1 is DFQATT and CDR2 SNEGSKA (reference sequence). The CDR3 DNA sequence: TGCAGTGCTAGAGATCAGGAGGCGGGAGAAGAGACCCAGTACTTC. This sequence encodes CSARDQEAGEETQYF.

The V gene is TRBV27, the J gene TRBJ1-6, with D unclear. This CDR3 is 20 amino acids long. Deletions cut 2 bases from V and 2 bases from J, with 22 bases between. Germline loops: CDR1 MNHEY, CDR2 SMNVEV (reference sequence). CDR3 region: CASSLKGWASRRAYNSPLHF. The CDR3 coding sequence is TGTGCCAGCAGTTTAAAAGGTTGGGCAAGTCGCCGGGCCTATAATTCACCCCTCCACTTT.

The chain carries TRBV4-1 and TRBJ1-1; D uncertain. Germline CDR1 is MGHRA and CDR2 is YSYEKL. The CDR3 spans 16 residues. V lost 0 bases and J 0 bases, leaving 11 bases between the germline ends. The CDR3 here is CASSQEPAAMNTEAFF. The CDR3, as DNA: TGCGCCAGCAGCCAAGAGCCTGCGGCCATGAACACTGAAGCTTTCTTT.

In this sample, this clonotype turned up once. For the CDR3, the DNA is TGCGCCAGCAGCGTTACTAGCGGGACAGCCAATGAGCAGTTCTTC. It specifies CASSVTSGTANEQFF. V usage is TRBV5-1 and J usage is TRBJ2-1; 10 nucleotides match TRBD2. After removal of 4 bases from V and 6 bases from J, the junction contained 7 bases not matched to a gene. The CDR3 totals 15 residues. The germline gives CDR1 SGHRS, CDR2 YFSETQ.

CDR3 DNA: TGTGCCAGCAGTTTAGCCTGGGACCGGAGCTCCTACAATGAGCAGTTCTTC. Its translation is CASSLAWDRSSYNEQFF. The chain is built from TRBV12-3 or TRBV12-4 and TRBJ2-1, with D perhaps being TRBD1 or TRBD2 (5 bases each). There are 17 residues in the CDR3. V was shortened by 0 bases and J by 0 bases, with 12 bases between the two germline ends.

The V and J genes are TRBV10-1 and TRBJ2-5; D gene ambiguous. Trimming shortened V by 2 bases and J by 4 bases, and 14 bases separated the two germline ends. Germline V gene sequence: CDR1 WNHNN, CDR2 SYGVQD (reference sequence). The CDR3 is 15 residues long. In DNA, the CDR3 is TGCGCCAGCAGTGAGGGCGATCTAGGTGGAGAGACCCAGTACTTC. Translation gives CASSEGDLGGETQYF.

The rearrangement links TRBV7-2 to TRBJ1-1; D not certain. V dropped 4 bases and J dropped 1 base, with 10 bases sitting between them. Germline V gene data show CDR1 as SGHTA and CDR2 as FQGNSA. This CDR3 region has 14 residues. The DNA for the CDR3 is TGTGCCAGCAGCTCAACTACAGCGAACACTGAAGCTTTCTTT. It is translated as CASSSTTANTEAFF.

The V gene is TRBV5-1, the J gene TRBJ2-5; D could derive from TRBD1 or TRBD2 (6 bases each). This CDR3 spans 14 amino acids. V lost 5 bases to trimming and J lost 5 bases, with 16 bases between them. Per germline, CDR1 SGHRS and CDR2 YFSETQ. The CDR3 sequence is CASSLDGGWETQYF. In DNA, the CDR3 is TGCGCCAGCAGTCTCGACGGGGGCTGGGAGACCCAGTACTTC.

The CDR3 nucleotides read TGCAGCGCCCCGGGAGGCTATGGCTACACCTTC. It encodes CSAPGGYGYTF. The chain links TRBV29-1 to TRBJ1-2; D call uncertain. Germline CDR1 is SQVTM and CDR2 is ANQGSEA. The CDR3 is made up of 11 amino acids. V was shortened by 7 bases and J by 4 bases, with 10 bases between the two germline ends.

The gene calls are TRBV20-1 and TRBJ1-1; D remains unclear. This CDR3 spans 11 amino acids. CDR1 DFQATT and CDR2 SNEGSKA come from the germline V gene (reference sequence). V dropped 7 bases and J dropped 3 bases, with 9 bases sitting between them. The CDR3 region is CSGELYTEAFF. The CDR3 DNA follows: TGCAGTGGTGAACTCTACACTGAAGCTTTCTTT.

This clonotype was seen a handful of times. A junction boundary mismatches the germline segment, possibly from a read error. The V and J genes are TRBV12-3 or TRBV12-4 and TRBJ2-5; 10 bases fit TRBD2. The CDR3 is 16 residues long. CDR3 protein: CASSLGLAGAQETQYF. DNA for the CDR3: TGTGCCAGCAGCTTAGGGCTAGCGGGGGCCCAAGAGACCCAGTACTTC.

The chain is built from TRBV28 and TRBJ2-4; a weak D match, TRBD2 (7 bases). This CDR3 region has 14 residues. Germline CDR1 is MDHEN and CDR2 is SYDVKM. Trimming pared 5 bases from V and 7 bases from J, leaving 15 bases between. In DNA, the CDR3 is TGTGCCAGCAGTCGTCGGGGGGCGGGTAACATTCAGTACTTC. Amino acids: CASSRRGAGNIQYF.

This chain connects TRBV5-6 to TRBJ2-4; D is perhaps TRBD2 (6 bases). V lost 7 bases and J 2 bases, leaving 16 bases between the germline ends. Germline lookup yields CDR1 SGHDT and CDR2 YYEEEE. This CDR3 comprises 15 residues. For the CDR3, the DNA is TGTGCCAGCGCCCCCGGAGGGAGAACCAAAAACATTCAGTACTTC. Its protein product is CASAPGGRTKNIQYF.

V and J are TRBV4-1 and TRBJ1-1; 7 bases match TRBD1. This CDR3 region has 15 residues. CDR1 is MGHRA and CDR2 is YSYEKL in the germline V gene. Trimming took 1 base from V and 4 from J; bases not matched to a gene: 6. DNA for the CDR3: TGCGCCAGCAGCCAAGGAGGGGGCGGGGGCACTGAAGCTTTCTTT. Its protein is CASSQGGGGGTEAFF.

This clonotype was counted a few times. The chain joins TRBV7-2 to TRBJ1-4, with 11 bases identical to TRBD1. The germline CDR1 and CDR2 sequences are SGHTA and FQGNSA. The CDR3 is made up of 16 amino acids. V was clipped by 4 bases and J by 7 bases; unmatched bases: 8. In DNA form, the CDR3 reads TGTGCCAGCAGCTCCCACGCCGGGACAGGGGGTGAAAAACTGTTTTTT. Its translation is CASSSHAGTGGEKLFF.

This clonotype has more than one count but fewer than ten. The V gene is TRBV5-1, the J gene TRBJ2-3; D possibly corresponds to TRBD1 (7 bases). Germline CDR1 is SGHRS and CDR2 is YFSETQ. This CDR3 contains 15 residues. Trimming removed 1 base at V and 1 base at J, with 10 bases between. CDR3 DNA sequence: TGCGCCAGCAGCTTGCGGGGGACAGGCACAGATACGCAGTATTTT. This sequence encodes CASSLRGTGTDTQYF.

Concerning this clonotype itself: A read error may produce the germline difference seen at one junction end. The chain has TRBV6-6 and TRBJ1-2, with TRBD1 matching 9 bases. Germline V gene lookup returns CDR1 MNHNY and CDR2 SVGAGI (reference sequence). The CDR3 is made up of 14 amino acids. In DNA, the CDR3 is TGTGCCAGCAGTCGGGACAGGGAGGACTATGGCAACACCTTC. Translation gives CASSRDREDYGNTF.